Listed below are T cell receptor beta chains from one sample, sequenced in a study of shared clonotypes between healthy human individuals. Data came from immunoSEQ multiplex PCR; TCRdb stores just in-frame clones and leaves some out. The sample includes about 1.1 million clones, approximately 80% of them seen just once. The specimen was memory CD4+ T cells from PBMCs. The receptors come from a man aged 18 to 30 in good health. Some clones in this sample may be carry-over from other donors' samples. Each CDR3 is given with its conserved first and last residue. A D gene is named only where the DNA matches it firmly. Rows may omit the clone size; those that give it use once, few, many or a size class.

CDR3: CASSPGLAGGDTQYF
DNA: TGCGCCAGCAGCCCGGGACTAGCGGGAGGGGATACGCAGTATTTT
D: TRBD2
length: 15
J: TRBJ2-3
V: TRBV5-1
size: NA

CDR3: CASRHRHTSNQPQHF
DNA: TGTGCCAGCAGACACCGACATACGAGCAATCAGCCCCAGCATTTT
D: NA
length: 15
J: TRBJ1-5
V: TRBV6-6
size: NA

CDR3: CASIDRGNEQFF
DNA: TGTGCCAGCATCGACAGGGGGAATGAGCAGTTCTTC
D: TRBD1
length: 12
J: TRBJ2-1
V: TRBV7-9
size: NA

CDR3: CASSGLAGSDTQYF
DNA: TGTGCCAGTAGCGGACTAGCGGGATCGGATACGCAGTATTTT
D: TRBD2
length: 14
J: TRBJ2-3
V: TRBV19
size: NA

CDR3: CASSARDGSSTEAFF
DNA: TGTGCCAGCAGCGCGAGGGACGGAAGCTCCACTGAAGCTTTCTTT
D: NA
length: 15
J: TRBJ1-1
V: TRBV9
size: few

CDR3: CASSYGLPGYGYTF
DNA: TGTGCCAGCAGTTACGGACTTCCGGGTTATGGCTACACCTTC
D: NA
length: 14
J: TRBJ1-2
V: TRBV6-5
size: once

CDR3: CASSETGGETQYF
DNA: TGTGCCAGCAGTGAAACCGGTGGGGAGACCCAGTACTTC
D: NA
length: 13
J: TRBJ2-5
V: TRBV2
size: NA

CDR3: CASSLNWGLNEKLFF
DNA: TGTGCCAGCAGCTTAAATTGGGGACTTAATGAAAAACTGTTTTTT
D: NA
length: 15
J: TRBJ1-4
V: TRBV7-9
size: NA

CDR3: CASSLSGSETQYF
DNA: TGTGCCAGCAGTTTATCGGGTTCAGAGACCCAGTACTTC
D: NA
length: 13
J: TRBJ2-5
V: TRBV27
size: NA

CDR3: CASSLRDEQYF
DNA: TGTGCCAGCAGCTTGAGGGATGAGCAGTACTTC
D: NA
length: 11
J: TRBJ2-7
V: TRBV7-9
size: NA

CDR3: CASSFPQGSEQYF
DNA: TGCGCCAGCAGCTTTCCACAGGGTTCCGAGCAGTACTTC
D: NA
length: 13
J: TRBJ2-7
V: TRBV5-1
size: NA

CDR3: CASSPRRGQEKLFF
DNA: TGTGCCAGCTCACCAAGGAGGGGGCAAGAAAAACTGTTTTTT
D: TRBD1
length: 14
J: TRBJ1-4
V: TRBV18
size: NA

CDR3: CASSYPGGGAAEAFF
DNA: TGTGCCAGCAGTTACCCCGGAGGGGGGGCGGCTGAAGCTTTCTTT
D: NA
length: 15
J: TRBJ1-1
V: TRBV6-6
size: NA

CDR3: CASSAQGYEQYF
DNA: TGTGCCAGCAGTGCCCAGGGGTACGAGCAGTACTTC
D: NA
length: 12
J: TRBJ2-7
V: TRBV25-1
size: NA

CDR3: CSVRRTVYNEQFF
DNA: TGCAGCGTTAGAAGGACAGTCTACAATGAGCAGTTCTTC
D: NA
length: 13
J: TRBJ2-1
V: TRBV29-1
size: NA

CDR3: CASSPLDREANEQYF
DNA: TGTGCCAGCAGTCCGCTGGACAGGGAAGCTAACGAGCAGTACTTC
D: TRBD1
length: 15
J: TRBJ2-7
V: TRBV28
size: NA

CDR3: CASSQESTGTLDEKLFF
DNA: TGCGCCAGCAGCCAAGAATCCACGGGAACGCTGGATGAAAAACTGTTTTTT
D: NA
length: 17
J: TRBJ1-4
V: TRBV4-1
size: NA

CDR3: CSAVVGAIGEQYF
DNA: TGCAGCGCTGTGGTTGGGGCTATTGGCGAGCAGTACTTC
D: NA
length: 13
J: TRBJ2-7
V: TRBV29-1
size: NA

CDR3: CASRRGGPLEGYTF
DNA: TGTGCCAGTAGACGCGGCGGGCCGCTGGAGGGCTACACCTTC
D: NA
length: 14
J: TRBJ1-2
V: TRBV19
size: NA

CDR3: CASSLSGKAAGELFF
DNA: TGCGCCAGCAGCTTATCGGGGAAAGCGGCCGGGGAGCTGTTTTTT
D: NA
length: 15
J: TRBJ2-2
V: TRBV5-1
size: NA

CDR3: CASSRTGGTGNTIYF
DNA: TGTGCCAGCAGCCGCACAGGGGGGACTGGAAACACCATATATTTT
D: TRBD1
length: 15
J: TRBJ1-3
V: TRBV7-9
size: NA

CDR3: CSAPSSDTQYF
DNA: TGCAGTGCCCCCAGCTCAGATACGCAGTATTTT
D: NA
length: 11
J: TRBJ2-3
V: TRBV20-1
size: once

CDR3: CASSSRGKLFF
DNA: TGTGCCAGCAGTTCCAGGGGGAAACTGTTTTTT
D: TRBD1
length: 11
J: TRBJ1-4
V: TRBV28
size: NA

CDR3: CASSQGRDTEAFF
DNA: TGTGCCAGCTCTCAGGGCCGGGACACTGAAGCTTTCTTT
D: NA
length: 13
J: TRBJ1-1
V: TRBV18
size: NA

CDR3: CASSASGTLYEQYF
DNA: TGCGCCAGCAGCGCCTCCGGGACCCTTTACGAGCAGTACTTC
D: NA
length: 14
J: TRBJ2-7
V: TRBV5-1
size: NA

CDR3: CASSPDNSGANVLTF
DNA: TGCGCCAGCAGCCCGGACAACTCTGGGGCCAACGTCCTGACTTTC
D: NA
length: 15
J: TRBJ2-6
V: TRBV5-1
size: NA

CDR3: CASSFRGVRLHEQYF
DNA: TGTGCCAGCAGCTTTAGAGGGGTCAGACTCCACGAGCAGTACTTC
D: NA
length: 15
J: TRBJ2-7
V: TRBV5-4
size: NA

CDR3: CASSPGNTGELFF
DNA: TGTGCCAGCAGCCCGGGGAACACCGGGGAGCTGTTTTTT
D: NA
length: 13
J: TRBJ2-2
V: TRBV7-3
size: few

CDR3: CASSYSGGGSNEKLFF
DNA: TGTGCCAGCAGTTACTCGGGTGGGGGCTCTAATGAAAAACTGTTTTTT
D: NA
length: 16
J: TRBJ1-4
V: TRBV6-6
size: NA

CDR3: CASSGVGALQETQYF
DNA: TGTGCCAGCAGTGGGGTCGGGGCCCTACAAGAGACCCAGTACTTC
D: NA
length: 15
J: TRBJ2-5
V: TRBV28
size: once

CDR3: CASSLYGEQFF
DNA: TGTGCCAGCAGCTTATATGGTGAGCAGTTCTTC
D: NA
length: 11
J: TRBJ2-1
V: TRBV7-2
size: NA